These T cell receptor beta chains were read from a single sample in a study of human T cells and chemical hapten exposure. TCRdb itself ran the RACE reads through MiXCR, one entry per CDR3 protein. The data hold about 340,000 distinct CDR3 sequences, with 6% to 8.5% observed a single time. Material: whole blood, obtained in connection with sensitization to the hapten diphenylcyclopropenone (DPC). Every receptor here comes from a woman aged 18-35 years with alopecia areata. Some clones in this sample may be carry-over from other donors' samples. Both conserved end residues are part of each CDR3. Each record gives: J gene, V gene, clone size, D gene, CDR3 protein, CDR3 DNA. A D gene is named only where the DNA matches it firmly. A row's size may be missing; if present it is once, few, many or a size class.

TRBJ2-1,TRBV3-1,many,.,CASRPWDYNEQFF,TGTGCCAGCAGGCCATGGGATTACAATGAGCAGTTCTTC
TRBJ2-3,TRBV6-6,.,TRBD2,CASSVPGLADTQYF,TGTGCCAGCAGCGTCCCGGGACTAGCGGATACGCAGTATTTT
TRBJ2-3,TRBV18,.,.,CASSPPETDTQYF,TGTGCCAGCTCACCACCGGAGACAGATACGCAGTATTTT
TRBJ1-1,TRBV5-1,few,.,CASSLDTEDKAFF,TGCGCCAGCAGCTTGGATACAGAGGATAAAGCTTTCTTT
TRBJ2-1,TRBV5-1,many,TRBD1,CASSESDRGAYNEQFF,TGCGCCAGCAGCGAATCGGACAGGGGGGCCTACAATGAGCAGTTCTTC
TRBJ1-5,TRBV6-1,.,TRBD1,CASSEQTGGGNQPQHF,TGTGCCAGCAGTGAACAAACAGGGGGAGGCAATCAGCCCCAGCATTTT
TRBJ1-2,TRBV29-1,.,.,CSTGLNYGYTF,TGCAGCACTGGACTGAACTATGGCTACACCTTC
TRBJ1-1,TRBV7-9,.,TRBD1,CASSLPGTGSAGDTEAFF,TGTGCCAGCAGCCTTCCCGGGACAGGGTCTGCGGGGGACACTGAAGCTTTCTTT
TRBJ1-2,TRBV12-3/TRBV12-4,many,.,CASSLYQGGYTF,TGTGCCAGCAGTTTGTATCAGGGCGGCTACACCTTC
TRBJ2-3,TRBV3-1,many,.,CASSQRQALQDTQYF,TGTGCCAGCAGCCAGAGACAGGCATTACAGGATACGCAGTATTTT
TRBJ2-3,TRBV13,few,.,CASSLEEGWRSDTQYF,TGTGCCAGCAGCTTAGAAGAGGGGTGGAGGTCAGATACGCAGTATTTT
TRBJ1-5,TRBV7-9,.,.,CASSFESQPQHF,TGTGCCAGCAGCTTCGAGAGCCAGCCCCAGCATTTT
TRBJ1-5,TRBV27,.,.,CASSFSYSNQPQHF,TGTGCCAGCAGCTTTAGTTATAGCAATCAGCCCCAGCATTTT
TRBJ2-3,TRBV2,many,TRBD2,CAIPPLAGGTDTQYF,TGTGCCATCCCCCCGCTAGCGGGGGGCACAGATACGCAGTATTTT
TRBJ1-2,TRBV20-1,.,.,CSARPPRNYGYTF,TGCAGTGCTAGACCCCCTCGAAACTATGGCTACACCTTC
TRBJ1-2,TRBV7-8,few,.,CASSFTLAEGGYTF,TGTGCCAGCAGCTTTACACTGGCGGAGGGCGGCTACACCTTC